This entry lists 30 T cell receptor beta chains sequenced from one sample in a study of regulatory T cells in long-lasting Graves disease. Relying on iRepertoire HTBI primers and Arm-PCR of CDR3 regions, the team built TCR beta libraries. One entry per CDR3 protein results from TCRdb running MiXCR on the multiplex PCR reads. The repertoire includes a few hundred thousand distinct CDR3 sequences, around 15% of them detected once, and 25% to 30% sits in the top ten. The sample's time point: newly diagnosed GD, antithyroid drugs for less than 3 months. TCR sequences were obtained from RNA taken from PBMCs. This sample was shared with a second study, whose subject was T cells in Graves' hyperthyroidism and ophthalmopathy.

This specimen consisted of peripheral blood mononuclear cells (PBMCs), obtained at new diagnosis, from a patient treated with antithyroid drugs. Receptors were obtained from a man in his forties or fifties with Graves disease.

The chain carries TRBV7-2 and TRBJ2-7; 10 bases are a match to TRBD1. The J call may not be correct, given that the DNA end is closer to TRBJ2-5. The CDR3 contains 16 residues. Germline CDR1 and CDR2: SGHTA and FQGNSA. The CDR3 bases are TGTGCCAGCAGCTTGGTGGGACAGGGGCTCCAAGAGACCCAGTACTTC. It translates to CASSLVGQGLQETQYF.

In its sample, this clonotype was seen many times. V usage is TRBV28 and J usage is TRBJ2-2, with D tentatively TRBD1 or TRBD2 (5 bases each). The CDR3 runs to 14 residues. Deletions cut 4 bases from V and 9 bases from J, with 15 bases between. The V gene's germline CDR1 is MDHEN and CDR2 SYDVKM. CDR3 sequence reads: CASSSPNGGRELFF. Written as DNA, the CDR3 is TGTGCCAGCAGTTCCCCGAATGGGGGTCGGGAGCTGTTTTTT.

Note on this clonotype: This may be a read error, as it is one base from a much larger clone. This rearrangement joins TRBV7-2 to TRBJ2-1; 11 nucleotides match TRBD2. The CDR3 sequence is 16 residues long. Germline V gene data show CDR1 as SGHTA and CDR2 as FQGNSA. The V and J ends lost 3 bases and 9 bases, in that order; junction bases with no gene match: 10. The CDR3 reads CASSLNLAGGLGEQFF. The CDR3 DNA is TGTGCCAGCAGCTTGAACCTAGCGGGGGGACTTGGTGAGCAGTTCTTC.

This clonotype was detected ten times or more. The chain employs TRBV24-1 and TRBJ2-2; perhaps TRBD2 as D (6 bases). Trimming stripped 5 bases from V and 5 bases from J, with 11 bases between. The germline V gene has CDR1 KGHDR and CDR2 SFDVKD. The CDR3 is 14 residues long. The CDR3, as DNA: TGTGCCACCAGTGCGGGGGTACGGACCGGGGAGCTGTTTTTT. It encodes CATSAGVRTGELFF.

This chain connects TRBV25-1 to TRBJ2-1, with TRBD1 identical over 9 bases. Trimming cost V 6 bases and J 1 base; bases outside gene matches: 4. The V gene's germline CDR1 is MGHDK and CDR2 SYGVNS. The CDR3 length is 15 residues. The CDR3 coding sequence is TGTGCCAGCAGGATGACAGGGGGGTCCTACAATGAGCAGTTCTTC. Protein: CASRMTGGSYNEQFF.

This clonotype was counted only a few times. This sequence joins TRBV4-3 and TRBJ2-7; D may be TRBD1 (6 bases). Germline V gives CDR1 LGHNA, CDR2 YSLEER. The CDR3 runs 15 residues. V was shortened by 1 base and J by 6 bases, with 16 bases between the two germline ends. The CDR3 is CASSQGVGGTSEQYF. In nucleotides, the CDR3 is TGCGCCAGCAGCCAAGGCGTAGGGGGAACCTCCGAGCAGTACTTC.

This clonotype has a count of ten or more. The chain joins TRBV3-1 to TRBJ1-1; a weak D match, TRBD1 (6 bases). Trimming cost V 6 bases and J 4 bases, with 15 bases left between them. CDR3 length equals 14 residues. CDR1 is LGHDT, CDR2 YNNKEL, per germline (reference sequence). CDR3 amino acids: CASSIGQRGTEAFF. CDR3 bases: TGTGCCAGCAGTATCGGACAGAGGGGCACTGAAGCTTTCTTT.

A note on this clonotype: A much larger clone differs from this one at a single base, so this may be a read error. The chain links TRBV12-3 or TRBV12-4 to TRBJ2-7; TRBD1 is a possible D gene (6 bases). Trimming stripped 4 bases from V and 7 bases from J, with 26 bases between. The CDR3 is 17 residues long. CDR3 DNA sequence: TGTGCCAGCAGTTCCGACAGGTGGTCCGACTCCTACAATGAGCAGTACTTC. It yields the protein CASSSDRWSDSYNEQYF.

This clonotype has ten or more counts. The genes are TRBV7-9 and TRBJ2-5; tentatively, D is TRBD2 (5 bases). The CDR3 has 14 residues. Trimming cost V 6 bases and J 1 base, with 12 bases left between them. The germline V gene has CDR1 SEHNR and CDR2 FQNEAQ (reference sequence). This CDR3 is CASSTLRGQETQYF. CDR3 in DNA: TGTGCCAGCAGTACTCTTCGGGGCCAAGAGACCCAGTACTTC.

This clonotype was seen repeatedly, ten times or more. The DNA of the CDR3 is TGTGCCAGCAGTTGGGGGCGGGGAAATTCACCCCTCCACTTT. Protein: CASSWGRGNSPLHF. The chain is built from TRBV12-3 or TRBV12-4 and TRBJ1-6, with D possibly matching TRBD1 (6 bases). This CDR3 contains 14 residues. Trimming took off 4 bases at V and 7 bases at J, with 11 bases between the two ends.

This sequence joins TRBV5-4 and TRBJ2-7; D not certain. The CDR3 contains 15 residues. With 0 bases removed from V and 0 bases from J, the gap between germline ends came to 10 bases. CDR1 and CDR2 (germline): SGHNT, YYREEE (reference sequence). CDR3 nucleotide sequence: TGTGCCAGCAGCTTGGTGGGCCGACACTCCTACGAGCAGTACTTC. This sequence encodes CASSLVGRHSYEQYF.

There are many counts of this clonotype. The V gene is TRBV6-1, the J gene TRBJ2-7, with TRBD1 matching over 9 bases. CDR3 size: 15 residues. Per the germline V gene, CDR1 is MNHNS and CDR2 is SASEGT. The J segment lost 3 bases and the V segment lost 6 bases, leaving 9 bases of the junction unmatched. For the CDR3, the DNA is TGTGCCAGCAGGAGCCCGGGACAGGGCGTCTACGAGCAGTACTTC. Its protein is CASRSPGQGVYEQYF.

This clonotype was counted ten times or more. The chain carries TRBV9 and TRBJ1-2, with D maybe TRBD1 (6 bases). V dropped 0 bases and J dropped 3 bases, with 9 bases sitting between them. CDR1 SGDLS and CDR2 YYNGEE come from the germline V gene. The CDR3 contains 14 residues. Here the CDR3 reads CASSVAEGDYGYTF. The CDR3 coding sequence is TGTGCCAGCAGCGTAGCTGAGGGGGACTATGGCTACACCTTC.

The rearrangement joins TRBV28 to TRBJ2-1, with a weak D call TRBD2 (6 bases). This CDR3 comprises 14 residues. Germline assignment: CDR1 MDHEN and CDR2 SYDVKM. Trimming cost V 5 bases and J 9 bases, with 17 bases left between them. CDR3 loop: CASSITRGLGEQFF. The CDR3 nucleotides are TGTGCCAGCAGTATCACCCGGGGACTTGGTGAGCAGTTCTTC.

This clonotype was seen ten or more times. A read error likely explains this, since a far larger clone differs by one base. The chain recombines TRBV30 with TRBJ2-1; D unresolved. This CDR3 region has 13 residues. Germline V gene data show CDR1 as GTSNPN and CDR2 as SVGIG (reference sequence). V lost 0 bases, J lost 10 bases, and 13 bases lay in between. CDR3 sequence: CAWSVVDHYEQFF. CDR3 DNA: TGTGCCTGGAGTGTTGTGGACCACTACGAGCAGTTCTTC.

V and J are TRBV28 and TRBJ2-3; D unclear. CDR3 length: 14 residues. Germline V CDR1 and CDR2: MDHEN, SYDVKM. V gave up 10 bases and J gave up 0 bases, with 14 bases separating them. The CDR3 protein is CAISQEPSTDTQYF. CDR3 nucleotide sequence: TGTGCCATCTCGCAGGAGCCGAGCACAGATACGCAGTATTTT.

The V and J genes are TRBV5-1 and TRBJ1-5; 9 nucleotides match TRBD1. Germline loops: CDR1 SGHRS, CDR2 YFSETQ. This CDR3 has 14 residues. The trim removed 4 bases at V and 6 bases at J, leaving 5 bases unmatched. The DNA of the CDR3 is TGCGCCAGCAGCAAGGGACAGGGAACTCAGCCCCAGCATTTT. This codes for CASSKGQGTQPQHF.

In its sample, this clonotype was seen many times. V gene TRBV11-2 combines with J gene TRBJ1-1; D unclear. In germline, CDR1 is SGHAT, CDR2 FQNNGV. This CDR3 is 14 amino acids long. The V end lost 0 bases, the J end lost 8 bases, and 13 bases lay between the germline ends. The CDR3 DNA is TGTGCCAGCAGCTTAGATCTAACGGGGAAAGAAGCTTTCTTT. It specifies CASSLDLTGKEAFF.

This clonotype was seen at least ten times. J is TRBJ2-1 and V is TRBV11-3, with 8 bases fitting TRBD1. V trimming: 4 bases; J trimming: 5 bases; junction bases outside the gene matches: 10. Germline assignment: CDR1 SGHNT and CDR2 YENEEA. This CDR3 comprises 16 residues. The CDR3 sequence: CASSSGRTGLHNEQFF. Here the CDR3 DNA reads TGTGCCAGCAGCTCAGGGAGGACAGGGTTGCACAATGAGCAGTTCTTC.

The table lists this clonotype with a few counts. V is TRBV6-1 and J is TRBJ1-1; TRBD1 matches 7 bases. From germline, CDR1 is MNHNS and CDR2 SASEGT. Unmatched junction bases numbered 10, after V lost 8 bases and J lost 4 bases. The CDR3 extends over 14 amino acids. CDR3 bases: TGTGCCAGCGGGCAGGGGGACCGCCCCACTGAAGCTTTCTTT. Translating gives CASGQGDRPTEAFF.

This clonotype was detected many times. The rearrangement uses TRBV11-2 and TRBJ1-2, with 9 bases that match TRBD1. Germline loops: CDR1 SGHAT, CDR2 FQNNGV. This CDR3 is 15 amino acids long. J was trimmed by 5 bases and V by 5 bases; bases with no gene match: 9. The CDR3 spells CASSPGQGEDYGYTF. The CDR3 DNA follows: TGTGCCAGCAGCCCGGGACAGGGCGAGGATTATGGCTACACCTTC.

Details on this clonotype: A much more abundant neighbour one base away suggests this may be a read error. The chain joins TRBV2 to TRBJ2-4, with a tentative D call TRBD2 (5 bases). The CDR3 runs to 14 residues. The V gene's germline CDR1 is SNHLY and CDR2 FYNNEI. This CDR3 reads CTSRLSLAKNIQYF. CDR3 nucleotides: TGTACCAGCAGACTATCCCTAGCCAAAAACATTCAGTACTTC.

At least ten counts were recorded for this clonotype. This rearrangement joins TRBV10-2 to TRBJ2-5; D may match TRBD1 or TRBD2 (5 bases each). This CDR3 region has 13 residues. The V and J ends lost 3 bases and 5 bases respectively, with 10 bases between them. CDR1 and CDR2 (germline): WSHSY, SAAADI. In DNA form, the CDR3 reads TGCGCCAGCAGTGACCGGGGCCGGGAGACCCAGTACTTC. It encodes CASSDRGRETQYF.

This clonotype has ten or more counts. The chain links TRBV30 to TRBJ2-7; D perhaps matches TRBD2 (5 bases). Trimming took off 4 bases at V and 3 bases at J, with 22 bases between the two ends. The CDR3 loop spans 16 amino acids. Germline V lookup: CDR1 GTSNPN, CDR2 SVGIG (reference sequence). For the CDR3, the DNA is TGTGCCTGGAACAGAGTTCGCGGAGGAAGGAGCTACGAGCAGTACTTC. Translated: CAWNRVRGGRSYEQYF.

This clonotype was recorded at least ten times. V and J are TRBV28 and TRBJ1-2, with no clear D. Trimming took off 6 bases at V and 4 bases at J, with 9 bases between the two ends. This CDR3 comprises 12 residues. CDR1 is MDHEN and CDR2 is SYDVKM in the germline V gene. In nucleotides, the CDR3 is TGTGCCAGCAGGAATCCTGGCTATGGCTACACCTTC. This translates into CASRNPGYGYTF.

The table lists this clonotype with many counts. V is TRBV7-3 and J is TRBJ1-2, with D perhaps TRBD1 (5 bases). From germline, CDR1 is SGHTA and CDR2 FQGTGA. The CDR3 length is 13 residues. V shed 5 bases and J shed 4 bases, with 11 bases lying between them. The CDR3, as DNA: TGTGCCAGCAGCGCGGGACGGGGCTATGGCTACACCTTC. It is translated as CASSAGRGYGYTF.

This clonotype came up a few times. The chain employs TRBV6-1 and TRBJ1-5; no reliable D call. CDR1 MNHNS and CDR2 SASEGT come from the germline V gene. Trimming stripped 6 bases from V and 0 bases from J, with 9 bases between. The CDR3 runs to 14 residues. CDR3 residues: CASRGSYSNQPQHF. The CDR3 nucleotides read TGTGCCAGCAGGGGCTCATATAGCAATCAGCCCCAGCATTTT.

The rearrangement joins TRBV5-1 to TRBJ2-3; 7 nucleotides match TRBD2. Germline V CDR1 and CDR2: SGHRS, YFSETQ. After removal of 6 bases from V and 1 base from J, the junction contained 11 bases not matched to a gene. CDR3 length equals 16 residues. CDR3 region: CASTPRTSQGTDTQYF. CDR3 DNA: TGCGCCAGCACCCCACGGACTAGTCAGGGCACAGATACGCAGTATTTT. Variable domain in full (rest from reference TRBV5-1 and TRBJ2-3): KAGVTQTPRYLIKTRGQQVTLSCSPISGHRSVSWYQQTPGQGLQFLFEYFSETQRNKGNFPGRFSGRQFSNSRSEMNVSTLELGDSALYLCASTPRTSQGTDTQYFGPGTRLTVL.

This clonotype was recorded at least ten times. This sequence joins TRBV20-1 and TRBJ2-3; D unresolved. Trimming removed 8 bases from V and 1 base from J, with 7 bases in between. Germline V gene sequence: CDR1 DFQATT, CDR2 SNEGSKA (reference sequence). The CDR3 has 11 residues. CDR3 residues: CSITRTDTQYF. The CDR3 DNA follows: TGCAGTATCACACGCACAGATACGCAGTATTTT.

This clonotype was detected many times. This chain uses TRBV18 with TRBJ2-2; maybe TRBD1 (7 bases). V lost 3 bases and J lost 3, with 14 bases in between. This CDR3 spans 16 amino acids. Germline CDR1 reads KGHSH; CDR2 reads LQKENI. CDR3 residues: CASSPRTGGDTGELFF. CDR3 nucleotide sequence: TGTGCCAGCTCACCTAGGACAGGAGGGGACACCGGGGAGCTGTTTTTT.